These 29 T cell receptor beta chains share one sample of origin, sequenced in a study of human T cells and chemical hapten exposure. TCRdb reprocessed the RACE reads with MiXCR, giving one entry per CDR3 protein. The sample contains about 82,000 distinct CDR3 sequences, 6.5% to 8.5% of which appear only once. Time point of the sample: patch test 2, 6 weeks after DPC sensitization. Specified treatment: therapeutic diphenylcyclopropenone sensitization with weekly scalp DPC. Sequences were derived from whole blood, sampled in connection with sensitization to the hapten diphenylcyclopropenone (DPC). The receptors originated from a woman aged 30 to 39 with alopecia areata. Some clones in this sample may be carry-over from other donors' samples.

The CDR3 reads CSVKGYGTEAFF. The CDR3 DNA reads TGCAGCGTTAAGGGGTACGGCACTGAAGCTTTCTTT. The gene calls are TRBV29-1 and TRBJ1-1; D perhaps matches TRBD1 (5 bases). The germline CDR1 and CDR2 sequences are SQVTM and ANQGSEA. The CDR3 contains 12 residues. Trimming cost V 5 bases and J 4 bases, with 11 bases left between them. Drawing the rest from reference TRBV29-1 and TRBJ1-1, the complete variable domain is SAVISQKPSRDICQRGTSLTIQCQVDSQVTMMFWYRQQPGQSLTLIATANQGSEATYESGFVIDKFPISRPNLTFSTLTVSNMSPEDSSIYLCSVKGYGTEAFFGQGTRLTVV.

This clonotype was seen many times. V and J are TRBV6-6 and TRBJ2-2; D is unresolved. The V gene's germline CDR1 is MNHNY and CDR2 SVGAGI (reference sequence). The CDR3 length is 15 residues. V shed 2 bases and J shed 1 base, with 8 bases lying between them. The CDR3 DNA sequence: TGTGCCAGCAGTTACCCACAGAAGAACACCGGGGAGCTGTTTTTT. Translated, it gives CASSYPQKNTGELFF.

The chain uses TRBV6-6 and TRBJ1-2, with 7 bases aligning to TRBD1. CDR1 is MNHNY, CDR2 SVGAGI, per germline (reference sequence). The CDR3 has 17 residues. V trimming: 0 bases; J trimming: 0 bases; junction bases outside the gene matches: 7. CDR3 DNA sequence: TGTGCCAGCAGTTACTCGACAGGGCCAGAAGCTAACTATGGCTACACCTTC. Translating it yields CASSYSTGPEANYGYTF.

This clonotype was counted at least ten times. The genes are TRBV9 and TRBJ2-4, with D possibly matching TRBD2 (5 bases). The CDR3 contains 15 residues. CDR1 is SGDLS, CDR2 YYNGEE, per germline. V was shortened by 5 bases and J by 0 bases, with 12 bases between the two germline ends. DNA of the CDR3: TGTGCCAGCAGTCGGGGTCCTCAAGCCAAAAACATTCAGTACTTC. Its protein product is CASSRGPQAKNIQYF.

Remarks on this clonotype: A read error may be the cause here, since a much bigger clone is one base away. V and J are TRBV7-9 and TRBJ2-1, with unresolved D. The germline V gene encodes CDR1 SEHNR and CDR2 FQNEAQ (reference sequence). This CDR3 has 13 amino acids. This CDR3 is CAGRSDTYNEQFF. The CDR3 region has the DNA TGTGCCGGCAGGTCAGACACCTACAATGAGCAGTTCTTC.

The sample holds many counts of this clonotype. The V gene is TRBV4-2, the J gene TRBJ2-2; D is possibly TRBD1 (6 bases). V lost 0 bases and J lost 4, with 15 bases in between. Germline V lookup: CDR1 LGHNA, CDR2 YNFKEQ. The length of the CDR3 is 17 residues. The CDR3 region is CASSQEIQGAGTGELFF. The CDR3 bases are TGTGCCAGCAGCCAAGAAATACAGGGCGCGGGCACCGGGGAGCTGTTTTTT.

A few counts support this clonotype. The V gene is TRBV3-1, the J gene TRBJ1-5, with TRBD1 as a possible D gene (5 bases). Per germline, CDR1 LGHDT and CDR2 YNNKEL (reference sequence). There are 13 residues in the CDR3. V lost 4 bases to trimming and J lost 2 bases, with 6 bases between them. CDR3 sequence (DNA): TGTGCCAGCAGCCGGGACGGCAATCAGCCCCAGCATTTT. Its protein is CASSRDGNQPQHF.

This clonotype was recorded a few times. This chain uses TRBV20-1 with TRBJ2-3; D is undetermined. The CDR3 is made up of 15 amino acids. Germline V lookup: CDR1 DFQATT, CDR2 SNEGSKA (reference sequence). V was shortened by 0 bases and J by 4 bases, with 14 bases between the two germline ends. The DNA of the CDR3 is TGCAGTGCTAGAGATCCCGTTAAGCATCCAGATACGCAGTATTTT. Its protein product is CSARDPVKHPDTQYF.

The rearrangement links TRBV5-1 to TRBJ1-2; a possible D gene is TRBD1 (6 bases). CDR3 length: 17 residues. Germline values: CDR1 SGHRS, CDR2 YFSETQ. Trimming stripped 0 bases from V and 0 bases from J, with 15 bases between. The CDR3 coding sequence is TGCGCCAGCAGCTTGGACCTCCAGGACAGCTCTAACTATGGCTACACCTTC. As protein: CASSLDLQDSSNYGYTF.

This clonotype has only a few counts. The chain employs TRBV2 and TRBJ1-1, with D tentatively TRBD1 (6 bases). The V end was cut by 4 bases, the J end by 2 bases, with 11 bases between. The CDR3 consists of 14 residues. Looked up from germline, CDR1 is SNHLY and CDR2 is FYNNEI. CDR3 sequence reads: CASSGLTGNTEAFF. In nucleotides, the CDR3 is TGTGCCAGCAGTGGGTTGACAGGCAACACTGAAGCTTTCTTT.

The sample holds many counts of this clonotype. V is TRBV3-1 and J is TRBJ2-1; TRBD2 matches at 8 bases. V was pared by 4 bases and J by 1 base, with 9 bases of the junction left unmatched. Germline V gene data show CDR1 as LGHDT and CDR2 as YNNKEL (reference sequence). The CDR3 is 17 amino acids. The CDR3 coding sequence is TGTGCCAGCAGCCCGGTTAGGCAGCGGGGGTCCTACAATGAGCAGTTCTTC. Its protein product is CASSPVRQRGSYNEQFF.

This clonotype was recorded many times. The chain employs TRBV5-1 and TRBJ1-2, with 8 bases identical to TRBD1. With V trimmed by 1 base and J by 6 bases, 8 bases remained unmatched. CDR1 and CDR2 (germline): SGHRS, YFSETQ. The CDR3 consists of 15 residues. This chain's CDR3 is CASSLSAGGFDGYTF. For the CDR3, the DNA is TGCGCCAGCAGCTTGTCGGCAGGGGGCTTCGATGGCTACACCTTC. Complete variable domain (other parts from reference TRBV5-1 and TRBJ1-2): KAGVTQTPRYLIKTRGQQVTLSCSPISGHRSVSWYQQTPGQGLQFLFEYFSETQRNKGNFPGRFSGRQFSNSRSEMNVSTLELGDSALYLCASSLSAGGFDGYTFGSGTRLTVV.

This clonotype was seen repeatedly, ten times or more. The rearrangement uses TRBV29-1 and TRBJ1-2, with D possibly matching TRBD1 (5 bases). The CDR3 has 12 amino acids. The germline V gene encodes CDR1 SQVTM and CDR2 ANQGSEA. V gave up 5 bases and J gave up 2 bases, with 9 bases separating them. CDR3 sequence (DNA): TGCAGCGTTCCTCACAGGAACTATGGCTACACCTTC. This encodes CSVPHRNYGYTF. The entire variable domain, with the rest obtained from reference TRBV29-1 and TRBJ1-2, is as follows: SAVISQKPSRDICQRGTSLTIQCQVDSQVTMMFWYRQQPGQSLTLIATANQGSEATYESGFVIDKFPISRPNLTFSTLTVSNMSPEDSSIYLCSVPHRNYGYTFGSGTRLTVV.

This clonotype was counted at least ten times. The rearrangement joins TRBV29-1 to TRBJ1-1; D is perhaps TRBD1 (5 bases). Trimming pared 7 bases from V and 0 bases from J, leaving 15 bases between. Per the germline V gene, CDR1 is SQVTM and CDR2 is ANQGSEA. There are 14 residues in the CDR3. CDR3 in amino acids: CSAPGQGMNTEAFF. The CDR3 DNA is TGCAGCGCCCCAGGTCAGGGAATGAACACTGAAGCTTTCTTT.

In its sample, this clonotype was seen many times. V and J are TRBV12-3 or TRBV12-4 and TRBJ2-7, with D tentatively TRBD1 (6 bases). V lost 0 bases, J lost 3 bases, and 12 bases lay in between. The CDR3 covers 15 residues. CDR3 sequence: CASSLAEGRGYEQYF. In DNA form, the CDR3 reads TGTGCCAGCAGTTTAGCTGAGGGCAGGGGCTACGAGCAGTACTTC.

This clonotype has only a few counts. CDR3 loop: CAWSTGGVGSEAFF. CDR3 sequence (DNA): TGTGCCTGGAGCACAGGGGGCGTCGGCTCTGAAGCTTTCTTT. The chain recombines TRBV30 with TRBJ1-1, with 9 bases that match TRBD1. The CDR3 sequence is 14 residues long. Trimming removed 3 bases from V and 6 bases from J; junction bases left unmatched: 8. Germline V gene sequence: CDR1 GTSNPN, CDR2 SVGIG (reference sequence).

This clonotype appeared a few times. CDR3 sequence reads: CASSWGENTEAFF. The CDR3 region has the DNA TGTGCCAGCAGTTGGGGGGAGAACACTGAAGCTTTCTTT. This chain links TRBV12-3 or TRBV12-4 with TRBJ1-1; a weak D match, TRBD1 (5 bases). There are 13 residues in the CDR3. V lost 4 bases to trimming and J lost 1 base, with 7 bases between them.

This clonotype was counted at least ten times. The chain employs TRBV6-5 and TRBJ1-6; a possible D gene is TRBD1 (6 bases). This CDR3 has 14 amino acids. The V end was cut by 2 bases, the J end by 7 bases, with 9 bases between. Germline V gene sequence: CDR1 MNHEY, CDR2 SVGAGI. The CDR3 sequence: CASSYGGRNSPLHF. In DNA, the CDR3 is TGTGCCAGCAGTTACGGGGGGCGAAATTCACCCCTCCACTTT.

This clonotype has a handful of counts. The V and J genes are TRBV30 and TRBJ1-5; a weak D match, TRBD1 (5 bases). In germline, CDR1 is GTSNPN, CDR2 SVGIG (reference sequence). This CDR3 is built from 14 residues. The ends were cut back, 4 bases at V and 1 base at J, with 11 bases in the middle. In DNA form, the CDR3 reads TGTGCCTGGACAGGGCCGAGGAGCAATCAGCCCCAGCATTTT. Residues: CAWTGPRSNQPQHF.

On this clonotype: It may be a read error: a sequence one base away is much more abundant. This rearrangement joins TRBV6-1 to TRBJ1-2, with D tentatively TRBD1 (5 bases). The CDR3 has 14 amino acids. The ends were cut back, 8 bases at V and 4 bases at J, with 17 bases in the middle. Looked up from germline, CDR1 is MNHNS and CDR2 is SASEGT. CDR3 sequence: CASGTGGVGYGYTF. CDR3 nucleotides: TGTGCCAGCGGAACTGGGGGGGTCGGCTATGGCTACACCTTC.

This clonotype was recorded at least ten times. V gene TRBV20-1 combines with J gene TRBJ2-1, with 9 nucleotides matching TRBD1. V dropped 6 bases and J dropped 7; count of bases not matched to a gene: 16. Germline CDR1 DFQATT, CDR2 SNEGSKA (reference sequence). The CDR3 loop spans 16 amino acids. This CDR3 is CSAPPTGTGKGNEQFF. CDR3 bases: TGCAGTGCGCCGCCTACAGGGACAGGGAAAGGGAATGAGCAGTTCTTC.

This clonotype was seen a handful of times. The chain recombines TRBV20-1 with TRBJ1-5; D not resolved. The V and J ends lost 6 bases and 1 base respectively, with 10 bases between them. Germline CDR1 DFQATT, CDR2 SNEGSKA (reference sequence). This CDR3 comprises 13 residues. The CDR3 protein is CSAAGGSNQPQHF. The CDR3, as DNA: TGCAGTGCCGCAGGAGGCAGCAATCAGCCCCAGCATTTT.

There are many counts of this clonotype. The CDR3 is CASSVAGLQETQYF. The CDR3 nucleotides are TGTGCCAGCTCGGTCGCAGGTTTACAAGAGACCCAGTACTTC. This chain joins TRBV2 and TRBJ2-5; D remains unclear. The CDR3 is 14 amino acids. V lost 8 bases, J lost 2 bases, and 15 bases lay in between. The germline CDR1 and CDR2 sequences are SNHLY and FYNNEI. The full variable domain, with the rest looked up from reference TRBV2 and TRBJ2-5, is EPEVTQTPSHQVTQMGQEVILRCVPISNHLYFYWYRQILGQKVEFLVSFYNNEISEKSEIFDDQFSVERPDGSNFTLKIRSTKLEDSAMYFCASSVAGLQETQYFGPGTRLLVL.

There are a few counts of this clonotype. J is TRBJ1-1 and V is TRBV3-1; D not certain. V gave up 4 bases and J gave up 5 bases, with 11 bases separating them. Germline V CDR1 and CDR2: LGHDT, YNNKEL (reference sequence). The CDR3 spans 13 residues. This CDR3 reads CASSPRTDTEAFF. The DNA for the CDR3 is TGTGCCAGCAGCCCGCGGACGGATACTGAAGCTTTCTTT.

At least ten counts were recorded for this clonotype. The chain joins TRBV27 to TRBJ2-5, with a weak D call TRBD1 (6 bases). Trimming removed 5 bases from V and 2 bases from J, with 15 bases in between. This CDR3 region has 15 residues. Germline V lookup: CDR1 MNHEY, CDR2 SMNVEV (reference sequence). CDR3 region: CASSPLGQFQETQYF. As DNA, the CDR3 is TGTGCCAGCAGTCCTCTAGGACAGTTTCAAGAGACCCAGTACTTC.

This clonotype turned up a few times. The chain joins TRBV12-3 or TRBV12-4 to TRBJ1-1, with D maybe TRBD1 (5 bases). The CDR3 spans 16 residues. The V and J ends lost 3 bases and 2 bases respectively, with 16 bases between them. CDR3 DNA: TGTGCCAGCAGTTTTTCCCAGGGAGGGATAAACACTGAAGCTTTCTTT. It specifies CASSFSQGGINTEAFF.

This clonotype appeared many times. V usage is TRBV12-3 or TRBV12-4 and J usage is TRBJ2-2; TRBD1 agrees at 7 bases. There are 16 residues in the CDR3. Losses at the gene ends were 5 bases for V and 5 bases for J; bases not matched to a gene: 11. The CDR3 DNA reads TGTGCCAGCAGTCCCTCAACGGGACAGCCGACCGGGGAGCTGTTTTTT. This translates into CASSPSTGQPTGELFF.

This clonotype was counted many times. This chain links TRBV30 with TRBJ1-5; D might be TRBD1 (5 bases). CDR3 length: 16 amino acids. V lost 0 bases and J lost 2, with 14 bases in between. Germline V gene lookup returns CDR1 GTSNPN and CDR2 SVGIG (reference sequence). The CDR3 nucleotides read TGTGCCTGGAGTGTAAATTACGGGACTGGCAATCAGCCCCAGCATTTT. Protein product: CAWSVNYGTGNQPQHF. The entire variable domain, with the rest obtained from reference TRBV30 and TRBJ1-5, is as follows: SQTIHQWPATLVQPVGSPLSLECTVEGTSNPNLYWYRQAAGRGLQLLFYSVGIGQISSEVPQNLSASRPQDRQFILSSKKLLLSDSGFYLCAWSVNYGTGNQPQHFGDGTRLSIL.

This clonotype was observed many times. The chain has TRBV14 and TRBJ2-7; 8 bases fit TRBD1. There are 16 residues in the CDR3. Trimming at V came to 3 bases and at J to 9 bases, leaving 16 bases not matched to a gene. Germline assignment: CDR1 SGHDN and CDR2 FVKESK. CDR3 DNA: TGTGCCAGCAGCCATTCCCCGGGACAGGCCACCATAGGGCAGTACTTC. Translation gives CASSHSPGQATIGQYF.